This TCR beta chain appears in the sequencing data of a study of blood T cell repertoires in COVID-19. Study as a whole: Samples came from the United States, Italy and Spain, spanning acute and convalescent COVID-19. Nucleic acid was either cDNA or gDNA, and it came from T cells, B-cell-depleted T cells, or PBMCs.

Per the original methods: The assay estimated nucleated cells by amplifying reference gene primers. Measured with immunoSEQ multiplex PCR; TCRdb has only the in-frame clones, and not every one. V, J and clone size are taken as reported in that table, and D and trimming were inferred from the DNA itself. The data contain about 130,000 clones, over 80% of them singletons. Germline V gene lookup returns CDR1 MDHEN and CDR2 SYDVKM. J gave up 0 bases and V 0 bases, and 7 bases lay outside the gene matches. The CDR3 has 18 residues. The chain is built from TRBV28 and TRBJ1-5; TRBD1 aligns across 8 bases. The sequenced material came from peripheral blood. The TCR comes from a man in his 60s with acute or convalescent COVID-19. The CDR3 nucleotides are TGTGCCAGCAGTTTATGGGAGGGACAGGTTTATAGCAATCAGCCCCAGCATTTT. Protein sequence: CASSLWEGQVYSNQPQHF.